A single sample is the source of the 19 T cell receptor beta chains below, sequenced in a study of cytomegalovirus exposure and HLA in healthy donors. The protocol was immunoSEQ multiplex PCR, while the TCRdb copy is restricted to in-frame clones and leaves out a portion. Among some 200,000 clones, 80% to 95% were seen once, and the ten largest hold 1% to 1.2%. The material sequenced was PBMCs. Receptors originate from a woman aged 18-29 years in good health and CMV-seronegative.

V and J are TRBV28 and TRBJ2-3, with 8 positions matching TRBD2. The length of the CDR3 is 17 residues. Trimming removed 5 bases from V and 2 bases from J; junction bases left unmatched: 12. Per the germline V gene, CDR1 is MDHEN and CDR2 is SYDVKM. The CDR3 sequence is CASSRRTSGDNTDTQYF. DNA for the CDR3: TGTGCCAGCAGTCGGCGCACTAGCGGAGACAACACAGATACGCAGTATTTT. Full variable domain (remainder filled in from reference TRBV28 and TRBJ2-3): DVKVTQSSRYLVKRTGEKVFLECVQDMDHENMFWYRQDPGLGLRLIYFSYDVKMKEKGDIPEGYSVSREKKERFSLILESASTNQTSMYLCASSRRTSGDNTDTQYFGPGTRLTVL.

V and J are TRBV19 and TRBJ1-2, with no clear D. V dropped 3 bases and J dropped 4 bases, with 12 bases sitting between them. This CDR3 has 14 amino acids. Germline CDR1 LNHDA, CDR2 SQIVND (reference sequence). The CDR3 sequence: CASSIGVAAYGYTF. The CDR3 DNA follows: TGTGCCAGTAGTATCGGGGTGGCGGCCTATGGCTACACCTTC.

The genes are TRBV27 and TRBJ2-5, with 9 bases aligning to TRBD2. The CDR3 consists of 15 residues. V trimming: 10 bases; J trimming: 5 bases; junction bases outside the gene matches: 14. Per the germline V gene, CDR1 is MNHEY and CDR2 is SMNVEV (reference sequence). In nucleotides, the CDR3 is TGTGCCACCACCGGTAGCGGGAGAGGGAAGGAGACCCAGTACTTC. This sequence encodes CATTGSGRGKETQYF.

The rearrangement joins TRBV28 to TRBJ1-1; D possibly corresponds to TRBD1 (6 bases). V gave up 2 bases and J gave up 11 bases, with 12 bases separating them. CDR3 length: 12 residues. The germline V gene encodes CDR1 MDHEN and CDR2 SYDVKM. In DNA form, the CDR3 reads TGTGCCAGCAGTTTACTTGGGACATGGGCTTTCTTT. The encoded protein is CASSLLGTWAFF.

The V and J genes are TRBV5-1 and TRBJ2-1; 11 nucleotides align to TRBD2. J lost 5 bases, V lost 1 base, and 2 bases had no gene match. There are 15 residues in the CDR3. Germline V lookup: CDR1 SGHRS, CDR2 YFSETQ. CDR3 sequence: CASSLLGLADNEQFF. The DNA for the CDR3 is TGCGCCAGCAGCTTGTTGGGACTAGCGGACAATGAGCAGTTCTTC.

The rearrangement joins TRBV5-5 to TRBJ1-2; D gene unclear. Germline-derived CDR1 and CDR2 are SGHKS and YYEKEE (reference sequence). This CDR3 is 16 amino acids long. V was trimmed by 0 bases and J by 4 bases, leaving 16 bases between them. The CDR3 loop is CASSLGGQAILYGYTF. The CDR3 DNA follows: TGTGCCAGCAGCTTGGGTGGTCAGGCCATCCTCTATGGCTACACCTTC.

The CDR3 DNA follows: TGTGCCAGCAGCTTAGCTCGAGAGACCCAGTACTTC. Translation gives CASSLARETQYF. The gene calls are TRBV13 and TRBJ2-5; no clear D gene. The CDR3 is 12 amino acids. Trimming removed 1 base at V and 4 bases at J, with 4 bases between. Germline V CDR1 and CDR2: PRHDT, FYEKMQ (reference sequence).

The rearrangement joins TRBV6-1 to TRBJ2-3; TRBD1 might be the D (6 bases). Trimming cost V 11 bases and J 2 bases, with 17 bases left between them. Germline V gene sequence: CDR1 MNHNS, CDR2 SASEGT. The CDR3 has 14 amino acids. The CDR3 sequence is CAVAGQRYTDTQYF. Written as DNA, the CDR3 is TGTGCCGTCGCAGGACAGAGATACACAGATACGCAGTATTTT.

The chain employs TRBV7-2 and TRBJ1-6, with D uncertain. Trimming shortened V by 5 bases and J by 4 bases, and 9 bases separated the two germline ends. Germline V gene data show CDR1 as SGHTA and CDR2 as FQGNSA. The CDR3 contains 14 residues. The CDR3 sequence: CASSRGSYNSPLHF. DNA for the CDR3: TGTGCCAGCAGCCGTGGCAGTTATAATTCACCCCTCCACTTT.

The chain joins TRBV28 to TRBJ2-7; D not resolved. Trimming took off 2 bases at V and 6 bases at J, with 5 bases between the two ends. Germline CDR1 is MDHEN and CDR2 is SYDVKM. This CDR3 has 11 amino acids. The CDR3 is CASSLVGEQYF. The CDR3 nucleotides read TGTGCCAGCAGTTTAGTCGGCGAGCAGTACTTC.

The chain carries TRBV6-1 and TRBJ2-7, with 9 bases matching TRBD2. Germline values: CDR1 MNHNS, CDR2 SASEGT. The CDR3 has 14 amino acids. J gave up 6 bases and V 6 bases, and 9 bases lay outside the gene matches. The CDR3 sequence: CASRTTSGVTEQYF. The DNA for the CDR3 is TGTGCCAGCAGAACGACTAGCGGAGTCACCGAGCAGTACTTC.

CDR3 sequence reads: CSVRDSLYEQYF. DNA of the CDR3: TGCAGCGTTCGAGACAGCCTCTACGAGCAGTACTTC. The chain recombines TRBV29-1 with TRBJ2-7, with D perhaps matching TRBD1 (5 bases). Germline CDR1 and CDR2: SQVTM and ANQGSEA. The CDR3 runs to 12 residues. The ends were cut back, 5 bases at V and 3 bases at J, with 11 bases in the middle.

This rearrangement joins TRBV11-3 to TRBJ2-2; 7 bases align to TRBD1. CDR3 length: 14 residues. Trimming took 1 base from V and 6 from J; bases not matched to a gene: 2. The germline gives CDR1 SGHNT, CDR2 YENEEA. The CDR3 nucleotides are TGTGCCAGCAGCTTAGGGCAGGGGGCCGGGGAGCTGTTTTTT. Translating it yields CASSLGQGAGELFF.

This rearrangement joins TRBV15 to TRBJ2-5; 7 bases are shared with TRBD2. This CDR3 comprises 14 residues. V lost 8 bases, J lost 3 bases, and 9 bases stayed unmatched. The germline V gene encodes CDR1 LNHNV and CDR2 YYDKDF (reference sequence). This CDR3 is CATSNPRGEETQYF. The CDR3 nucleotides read TGTGCCACCTCTAACCCTCGGGGGGAAGAGACCCAGTACTTC.

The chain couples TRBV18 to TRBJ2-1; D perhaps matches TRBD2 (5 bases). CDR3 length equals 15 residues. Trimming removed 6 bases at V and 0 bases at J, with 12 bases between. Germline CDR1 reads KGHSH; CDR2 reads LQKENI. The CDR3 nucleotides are TGTGCCAGCTCTCGAGGGAAGAGCTCCTACAATGAGCAGTTCTTC. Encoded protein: CASSRGKSSYNEQFF.

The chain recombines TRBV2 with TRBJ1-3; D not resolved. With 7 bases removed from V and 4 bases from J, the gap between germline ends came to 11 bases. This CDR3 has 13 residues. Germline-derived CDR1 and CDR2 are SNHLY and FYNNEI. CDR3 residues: CASIAGRGNTIYF. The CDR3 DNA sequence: TGTGCCAGCATCGCTGGTCGGGGAAACACCATATATTTT.

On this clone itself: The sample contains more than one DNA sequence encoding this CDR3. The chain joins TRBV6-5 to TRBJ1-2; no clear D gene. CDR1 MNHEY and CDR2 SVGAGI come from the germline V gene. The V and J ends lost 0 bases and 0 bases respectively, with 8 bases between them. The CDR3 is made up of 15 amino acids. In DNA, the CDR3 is TGTGCCAGCAGTTACTCGCGCGGGACTAACTATGGCTACACCTTC. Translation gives CASSYSRGTNYGYTF.

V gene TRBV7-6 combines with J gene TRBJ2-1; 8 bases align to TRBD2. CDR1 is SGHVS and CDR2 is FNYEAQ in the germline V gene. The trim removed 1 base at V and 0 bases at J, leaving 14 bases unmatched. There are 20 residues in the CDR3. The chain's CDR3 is CASSLDLGEAGDLSYNEQFF. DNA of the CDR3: TGTGCCAGCAGCTTAGATCTAGGGGAAGCGGGAGATCTCTCCTACAATGAGCAGTTCTTC.

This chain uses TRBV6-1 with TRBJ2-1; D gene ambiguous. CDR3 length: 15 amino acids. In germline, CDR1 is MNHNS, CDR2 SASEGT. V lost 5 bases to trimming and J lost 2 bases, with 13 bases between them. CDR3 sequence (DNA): TGTGCCAGCAGTCCTATATCTCGAACCTACAATGAGCAGTTCTTC. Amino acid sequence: CASSPISRTYNEQFF.